Sequencing of this T cell receptor beta chain was carried out in a study of shared clonotypes between healthy human individuals. Findings and limits, study-wide: Among the subsets, naive ones generally showed larger estimated richness than memory ones.

Free of recent acute infections or vaccinations, the donors were healthy HIV-negative adults. A split of CD4+ cells into CD45RA+ naive and CD45RA-negative memory subsets was performed. As regards this clone: Its antigen is unknown.

A 200 ng quantity of DNA, 25,000 to 30,000 T cell genomes, went into the sorted-subset replicate PCRs. Measured with immunoSEQ multiplex PCR; TCRdb has only the in-frame clones, and not every one. Among some 2,100,000 clones listed, approximately 94% were seen once. V trimming: 0 bases; J trimming: 7 bases; junction bases outside the gene matches: 9. There are 15 residues in the CDR3. From germline, CDR1 is SGHRS and CDR2 YFSETQ. The chain uses TRBV5-1 and TRBJ2-7, with 8 bases identical to TRBD1. The sample was naive CD4+ T cells sorted from blood. Subset defined: CD45RA+ positively selected. The receptor was derived from a man aged 18 to 30 in good health. In DNA, the CDR3 is TGCGCCAGCAGCTTGGCTCGGACAGGGCCCCGAGAGCAGTACTTC. Translating it yields CASSLARTGPREQYF.